These 32 T cell receptor beta chains were all obtained from the same sample, sequenced in a study of neurological immune-mediated disorders. In TCRdb, the 5' RACE reads were re-called with MiXCR into one record per CDR3 protein. This table holds 20,000 or so distinct CDR3 sequences, 2.6% found once. Sequenced: PBMCs. These receptors were obtained from a woman aged 18 to 35 with multiple sclerosis.

This clonotype was recorded at least ten times. The CDR3 here is CASSFGGPTGELFF. The CDR3 bases are TGTGCCAGCAGTTTCGGGGGGCCCACCGGGGAGCTGTTTTTT. The chain combines TRBV28 with TRBJ2-2; weak D call: TRBD2 (7 bases). Germline loops: CDR1 MDHEN, CDR2 SYDVKM. The V end lost 3 bases, the J end lost 4 bases, and 9 bases lay between the germline ends. The length of the CDR3 is 14 residues.

This clonotype has at least ten counts. This chain uses TRBV11-3 with TRBJ2-2, with D uncertain. Trimming removed 5 bases from V and 8 bases from J, with 12 bases in between. Germline V gives CDR1 SGHNT, CDR2 YENEEA. The CDR3 runs 13 residues. The CDR3 sequence: CASSHLRAGELFF. In nucleotides, the CDR3 is TGTGCCAGCAGCCATTTGAGAGCTGGGGAGCTGTTTTTT. Based on the CDR3 plus reference TRBV11-3 and TRBJ2-2, the full variable domain is EAGVVQSPRYKIIEKKQPVAFWCNPISGHNTLYWYLQNLGQGPELLIRYENEEAVDDSQLPKDRFSAERLKGVDSTLKIQPAELGDSAVYLCASSHLRAGELFFGEGSRLTVL.

This clonotype was found many times. The V gene is TRBV20-1, the J gene TRBJ2-2; D possibly corresponds to TRBD2 (6 bases). Germline CDR1 DFQATT, CDR2 SNEGSKA (reference sequence). Between the trimmed V and J ends, which lost 6 bases and 0 bases, there was a span of 8 bases. The CDR3 is 13 residues long. The CDR3 DNA follows: TGCAGTGCGACTAGATCGAACACCGGGGAGCTGTTTTTT. Protein: CSATRSNTGELFF.

This clonotype came up a few times. The chain employs TRBV10-3 and TRBJ2-7, with TRBD1 matching over 8 bases. Germline CDR1 and CDR2: ENHRY and SYGVKD. The CDR3 is 14 residues long. Germline trimming cut 4 bases from V and 13 bases from J; bases unmatched to any gene: 15. The CDR3: CAISGRDRRLSSYV. The CDR3 DNA reads TGTGCCATCAGTGGCCGGGACAGGAGATTGAGCAGTTACGTC.

Ten or more counts support this clonotype. The chain combines TRBV3-1 with TRBJ2-3, with a tentative D call TRBD1 (5 bases). Germline-derived CDR1 and CDR2 are LGHDT and YNNKEL (reference sequence). Trimming removed 3 bases from V and 14 bases from J, with 18 bases in between. CDR3 length equals 13 residues. Here the CDR3 reads CASSQNLWGYSYF. The CDR3 region has the DNA TGTGCCAGCAGCCAGAATCTCTGGGGCTACTCGTATTTT.

This clonotype has at least ten counts. The chain carries TRBV10-3 and TRBJ2-7; tentatively, D is TRBD1 (5 bases). V shed 2 bases and J shed 3 bases, with 8 bases lying between them. Germline V gene sequence: CDR1 ENHRY, CDR2 SYGVKD. This CDR3 contains 13 residues. The CDR3 nucleotides are TGTGCCATCAGTGAGGGCAGGGTCTACGAGCAGTACGTC. Protein: CAISEGRVYEQYV.

This clonotype was observed at least ten times. The chain is built from TRBV12-3 or TRBV12-4 and TRBJ1-2; no reliable D call. Trimming took 5 bases from V and 1 from J, leaving 5 bases between them. CDR3 length: 12 residues. CDR3 loop: CASSPYNYGYTF. DNA of the CDR3: TGTGCCAGCAGTCCTTATAACTATGGCTACACCTTC.

This clonotype appeared many times. The chain has TRBV5-6 and TRBJ2-3, with 11 bases that match TRBD2. The V gene end was trimmed by 4 bases and the J gene end by 2 bases; junction bases not matched to a gene: 3. The CDR3 covers 15 residues. Per germline, CDR1 SGHDT and CDR2 YYEEEE. CDR3 sequence reads: CASSRLAGITDTQYF. In DNA, the CDR3 is TGTGCCAGCAGCCGACTAGCGGGAATCACAGATACGCAGTATTTT.

The CDR3 bases are TGTGCCAGCAGCCGGGCCCCTAGCGGTGGTGCGGATACGCAGTATTTT. It encodes CASSRAPSGGADTQYF. The chain uses TRBV7-3 and TRBJ2-3, with TRBD2 identical over 7 bases. The CDR3 runs to 16 residues. The germline V gene has CDR1 SGHTA and CDR2 FQGTGA. The junction had 14 bases not matched to a gene; V was cut back by 5 bases and J by 6 bases.

This clonotype is medium-sized (0.01 to 0.1%) within its sample. The J gene is TRBJ1-1, the V gene TRBV5-5; TRBD1 is a possible D gene (6 bases). Trimming removed 1 base from V and 8 bases from J, with 15 bases in between. Germline lookup yields CDR1 SGHKS and CDR2 YYEKEE (reference sequence). This CDR3 is 14 amino acids long. CDR3: CASSLWGAGTEAFF. As DNA, the CDR3 is TGTGCCAGCAGCTTGTGGGGCGCCGGGACAGAAGCTTTCTTT.

There are many counts of this clonotype. The chain couples TRBV19 to TRBJ1-1; D is ambiguous. Per germline, CDR1 LNHDA and CDR2 SQIVND (reference sequence). The CDR3 covers 12 residues. V dropped 7 bases and J dropped 3 bases, with 9 bases sitting between them. The CDR3 DNA reads as TGTGCCAGTACCAAGGGAGACACTGAAGCTTTCTTT. Protein: CASTKGDTEAFF.

This clonotype occurred a few times. The CDR3 is CASGTGGSRVLDYGYTF. The CDR3 DNA follows: TGTGCCAGCGGGACAGGGGGCTCGAGGGTCTTGGACTATGGCTACACCTTC. V usage is TRBV28 and J usage is TRBJ1-2, with 12 bases lining up with TRBD1. With 8 bases clipped from V and 3 bases from J, the junction kept 13 bases outside the gene matches. The CDR3 has 17 residues. Germline V lookup: CDR1 MDHEN, CDR2 SYDVKM.

This clonotype came up many times. The rearrangement links TRBV5-1 to TRBJ2-5; 8 nucleotides align to TRBD1. Unmatched junction bases numbered 4, after V lost 2 bases and J lost 4 bases. Germline lookup yields CDR1 SGHRS and CDR2 YFSETQ. The CDR3 contains 14 residues. CDR3 DNA sequence: TGCGCCAGCAGCTTCGGACAGGGTGGAGAGACCCAGTACTTC. Translated: CASSFGQGGETQYF. The variable domain in full, completed from reference TRBV5-1 and TRBJ2-5, reads KAGVTQTPRYLIKTRGQQVTLSCSPISGHRSVSWYQQTPGQGLQFLFEYFSETQRNKGNFPGRFSGRQFSNSRSEMNVSTLELGDSALYLCASSFGQGGETQYFGPGTRLLVL.

This clonotype was recorded many times. The chain carries TRBV14 and TRBJ2-5; perhaps TRBD1 as D (6 bases). Trimming took off 4 bases at V and 2 bases at J, with 8 bases between the two ends. The germline gives CDR1 SGHDN, CDR2 FVKESK. This CDR3 has 13 amino acids. The CDR3 is CASSLGQQETQYF. The DNA for the CDR3 is TGTGCCAGCAGCCTAGGACAGCAAGAGACCCAGTACTTC.

This clonotype has at least ten counts. The rearrangement uses TRBV3-1 and TRBJ2-3, with 9 bases that match TRBD2. The trim removed 3 bases at V and 3 bases at J, leaving 16 bases unmatched. Germline V gene lookup returns CDR1 LGHDT and CDR2 YNNKEL (reference sequence). The CDR3 covers 19 residues. CDR3 amino acids: CASSHSGSIQFRSTDTQYF. DNA of the CDR3: TGTGCCAGCAGCCATAGCGGGAGTATACAATTTCGGAGTACAGATACGCAGTATTTT.

By share, this clonotype counts as medium-sized. The V gene is TRBV14, the J gene TRBJ1-4, with D perhaps matching TRBD1 (6 bases). Germline values: CDR1 SGHDN, CDR2 FVKESK. This CDR3 spans 14 amino acids. The V end was cut by 6 bases, the J end by 2 bases, with 10 bases between. The CDR3 here is CASRATGTNEKLFF. DNA of the CDR3: TGTGCCAGCAGAGCCACAGGGACTAATGAAAAACTGTTTTTT.

There are a few counts of this clonotype. The chain recombines TRBV20-1 with TRBJ2-3; D might be TRBD2 (6 bases). Germline V gene sequence: CDR1 DFQATT, CDR2 SNEGSKA (reference sequence). V dropped 5 bases and J dropped 0 bases, with 9 bases sitting between them. There are 13 residues in the CDR3. Here the CDR3 DNA reads TGCAGTGCTCTAGGGACTAGCACAGATACGCAGTATTTT. Its protein is CSALGTSTDTQYF.

By frequency in the sample, this clonotype is medium-sized. The chain carries TRBV20-1 and TRBJ1-4, with TRBD1 identical over 9 bases. V lost 1 base to trimming and J lost 4 bases; unmatched junction nucleotides: 1. CDR3 size: 14 residues. Germline CDR1 DFQATT, CDR2 SNEGSKA (reference sequence). The CDR3 reads CSARGQGDNEKLFF. CDR3 sequence (DNA): TGCAGTGCTAGAGGACAGGGGGATAATGAAAAACTGTTTTTT.

This clonotype has at least ten counts. V and J are TRBV7-9 and TRBJ2-5; TRBD1 agrees at 9 bases. Per germline, CDR1 SEHNR and CDR2 FQNEAQ (reference sequence). V lost 3 bases and J lost 5; bases outside the gene matches: 7. The CDR3 covers 15 residues. The CDR3 protein is CASSLGDRVEETQYF. The DNA for the CDR3 is TGTGCCAGCAGCTTGGGGGACAGGGTTGAGGAGACCCAGTACTTC.

In this sample, this clonotype turned up many times. The V and J genes are TRBV9 and TRBJ2-3; D not certain. The V gene lost 2 bases and the J gene lost 8 bases, with 3 bases spanning the gap. Germline V CDR1 and CDR2: SGDLS, YYNGEE. The CDR3 contains 10 residues. The CDR3 here is CASSVGTQYF. CDR3 nucleotides: TGTGCCAGCAGCGTCGGTACGCAGTATTTT.

This clonotype was recorded at least ten times. This chain connects TRBV7-3 to TRBJ2-1; D tentatively reads TRBD1 or TRBD2 (5 bases each). This CDR3 spans 14 amino acids. V was shortened by 2 bases and J by 4 bases, with 9 bases between the two germline ends. From germline, CDR1 is SGHTA and CDR2 FQGTGA. The CDR3 protein is CASSLRDGYNEQFF. The CDR3 region has the DNA TGTGCCAGCAGCTTACGGGACGGATACAATGAGCAGTTCTTC.

The chain links TRBV21-1 to TRBJ2-3; the table names TRBD1, a call not compared with the DNA. TRBV21-1 is a pseudogene segment. The CDR3 is 15 residues long. The chain's CDR3 is CASSKSRGRPDTQYF. The CDR3 DNA reads as TGTGCCAGCAGCAAAAGCAGGGGGCGCCCAGATACGCAGTATTTT.

This clonotype was seen repeatedly, ten times or more. The chain uses TRBV7-2 and TRBJ2-7; D is unclear. Deletions cut 1 base from V and 3 bases from J, with 10 bases between. Germline V gives CDR1 SGHTA, CDR2 FQGNSA. This CDR3 contains 14 residues. CDR3 coding DNA: TGTGCCAGCAGCTTAGGGCCTAGTAACTACGAGCAGTACTTC. Its protein product is CASSLGPSNYEQYF.

There are many counts of this clonotype. The rearrangement uses TRBV12-3 or TRBV12-4 and TRBJ2-4; 8 positions agree with TRBD1. The J segment lost 12 bases and the V segment lost 3 bases, leaving 1 base of the junction unmatched. The CDR3 runs to 11 residues. The CDR3 nucleotides read TGTGCCAGCAGTTTTGGACAGGGTCAGTACTTC. Its translation is CASSFGQGQYF.

This clonotype was observed at least ten times. The gene calls are TRBV7-2 and TRBJ1-1; TRBD1 matches at 10 bases. Germline CDR1 and CDR2: SGHTA and FQGNSA. Trimming cost V 11 bases and J 7 bases; bases outside gene matches: 7. There are 12 residues in the CDR3. This chain's CDR3 is CAGGTGVYEAFF. CDR3 coding DNA: TGTGCCGGGGGGACAGGGGTCTATGAAGCTTTCTTT.

This clonotype was recorded at least ten times. This chain links TRBV15 with TRBJ2-3; 8 bases fit TRBD2. The CDR3 length is 18 residues. Germline V gives CDR1 LNHNV, CDR2 YYDKDF (reference sequence). The ends lost 0 bases at V and 4 bases at J; junction bases unmatched: 12. Here the CDR3 DNA reads TGTGCCACCAGCAGAGATTTCCGCGGGGGGTCAAGGGCAGATACGCAGTATTTT. Protein: CATSRDFRGGSRADTQYF.

This clonotype was seen repeatedly, ten times or more. The rearrangement links TRBV20-1 to TRBJ2-3, with D maybe TRBD2 (5 bases). CDR1 and CDR2 (germline): DFQATT, SNEGSKA (reference sequence). V was trimmed by 3 bases and J by 0 bases, leaving 10 bases between them. This CDR3 has 14 amino acids. Written as DNA, the CDR3 is TGCAGTGCTAGGGTAGCGACTAGCACAGATACGCAGTATTTT. This codes for CSARVATSTDTQYF.

A word on this clonotype: At one end, the junction sequence differs from germline, possibly due to a read error. The CDR3 DNA follows: TGTGCCAGCAGCTTAGGCCTCGCGGGACGGAGATTT. It specifies CASSLGLAGRRF. The chain couples TRBV11-3 to TRBJ1-1, with D maybe TRBD1 (5 bases). Germline V gene lookup returns CDR1 SGHNT and CDR2 YENEEA. The CDR3 is made up of 12 amino acids.

This clonotype was observed a few times. The chain employs TRBV7-9 and TRBJ2-7; D is unresolved. Trimming took off 1 base at V and 6 bases at J, with 7 bases between the two ends. Per the germline V gene, CDR1 is SEHNR and CDR2 is FQNEAQ (reference sequence). This CDR3 is 12 amino acids long. CDR3 residues: CASSLETSEQYF. For the CDR3, the DNA is TGTGCCAGCAGCTTAGAGACATCCGAGCAGTACTTC.

This clonotype came up many times. The gene calls are TRBV6-2 or TRBV6-3 and TRBJ2-5, with D unresolved. Looked up from germline, CDR1 is MNHEY and CDR2 is SVGEGT. The ends were cut back, 6 bases at V and 5 bases at J, with 13 bases in the middle. The CDR3 runs to 13 residues. The CDR3 loop reads CASSNEARETQYF. Written as DNA, the CDR3 is TGTGCCAGCAGCAACGAGGCTCGGGAGACCCAGTACTTC.

There are a few counts of this clonotype. Being one base from a much bigger clone, this may be a read error. The chain has TRBV12-3 or TRBV12-4 and TRBJ1-5, with 8 bases aligning to TRBD1. This CDR3 is built from 14 residues. The CDR3 protein is CASSLMTGAQPQNF. In DNA form, the CDR3 reads TGTGCCAGCAGTTTAATGACAGGGGCACAGCCCCAGAATTTT.

This clonotype was recorded at least ten times. This rearrangement joins TRBV3-1 to TRBJ2-1; 13 positions match TRBD2. The CDR3 covers 16 residues. The trim removed 4 bases at V and 4 bases at J, leaving 4 bases unmatched. Looked up from germline, CDR1 is LGHDT and CDR2 is YNNKEL (reference sequence). The CDR3 nucleotides are TGTGCCAGCAGCCCGGGACTAGCGGGGTCGTACAATGAGCAGTTCTTC. It specifies CASSPGLAGSYNEQFF.